The 20 T cell receptor beta chains below all came from one sample that was sequenced in a study of blood T cell repertoires in COVID-19. Assay: immunoSEQ multiplex PCR; the TCRdb copy retains only in-frame clones and omits some. The data contain about 250,000 clones, about 79% of them singletons. Sequencing was done on a sample of peripheral blood. Source of these receptors: a man older than 75 with acute or convalescent COVID-19.

CDR3 DNA: TGTGCCAGCAGCTTAGGGCGACAGTCCGATGGCTACACCTTC. It specifies CASSLGRQSDGYTF. The chain has TRBV7-8 and TRBJ1-2; tentatively, D is TRBD1 (5 bases). V lost 1 base, J lost 6 bases, and 12 bases lay in between. The CDR3 runs to 14 residues. CDR1 and CDR2 from the germline V gene are SGHVS and FQNEAQ.

V usage is TRBV5-4 and J usage is TRBJ2-1; 11 positions match TRBD2. CDR1 and CDR2 (germline): SGHNT, YYREEE (reference sequence). V dropped 2 bases and J dropped 5; count of bases not matched to a gene: 3. The CDR3 totals 15 residues. CDR3 in amino acids: CASSFIAGGDNEQFF. The CDR3 DNA reads as TGTGCCAGCAGCTTTATAGCGGGGGGGGACAATGAGCAGTTCTTC.

V is TRBV6-6 and J is TRBJ1-2; D not resolved. Trimming shortened V by 0 bases and J by 3 bases, and 14 bases separated the two germline ends. The CDR3 has 16 residues. Germline V gene lookup returns CDR1 MNHNY and CDR2 SVGAGI (reference sequence). The CDR3 reads CASSYSIVRGHYGYTF. The CDR3, as DNA: TGTGCCAGCAGTTACTCAATAGTGAGAGGGCACTATGGCTACACCTTC.

The CDR3 DNA reads TGTGCCAGTTCGACAGGGATGCGAGGCTACACCTTC. It is translated as CASSTGMRGYTF. This rearrangement joins TRBV5-4 to TRBJ1-2; 7 bases map to TRBD1. The CDR3 has 12 amino acids. Germline CDR1 reads SGHNT; CDR2 reads YYREEE (reference sequence). With 8 bases clipped from V and 8 bases from J, the junction kept 9 bases outside the gene matches.

The chain is built from TRBV24-1 and TRBJ1-5; TRBD1 aligns across 7 bases. The CDR3 runs to 13 residues. Germline-derived CDR1 and CDR2 are KGHDR and SFDVKD. Germline trimming cut 10 bases from V and 7 bases from J; bases unmatched to any gene: 9. In nucleotides, the CDR3 is TGTGCCACGAGAGACAGGGAAGGGCAGCCCCAGCATTTT. Protein product: CATRDREGQPQHF.

This clone has more than one count but fewer than ten. This chain links TRBV10-3 with TRBJ2-7, with TRBD2 as a possible D gene (6 bases). CDR3 length: 14 amino acids. V was shortened by 4 bases and J by 7 bases, with 17 bases between the two germline ends. Germline-derived CDR1 and CDR2 are ENHRY and SYGVKD. The CDR3 region has the DNA TGTGCCATCAGTGGTGAGAGAAGCGGGCAAGAGCAGTACTTC. Its protein product is CAISGERSGQEQYF.

The chain uses TRBV2 and TRBJ1-5, with 10 positions matching TRBD1. CDR1 is SNHLY and CDR2 is FYNNEI in the germline V gene. V shed 4 bases, J shed 10 bases, and the junction held 7 bases outside the gene matches. The CDR3 length is 14 residues. This chain's CDR3 is CASSVDRGRRPQHF. In nucleotides, the CDR3 is TGTGCCAGCAGTGTTGACAGGGGGCGCCGACCCCAGCATTTT.

This sequence joins TRBV6-5 and TRBJ2-1; D gene uncertain. The V and J ends lost 5 bases and 7 bases respectively, with 9 bases between them. CDR1 MNHEY and CDR2 SVGAGI come from the germline V gene. This CDR3 contains 12 residues. The CDR3 DNA is TGTGCCAGCAGTAGAGGCCCGAATGAGCAGTTCTTC. It specifies CASSRGPNEQFF.

The J gene is TRBJ1-3, the V gene TRBV2, with D possibly TRBD1 on 5 matching bases. This CDR3 has 17 amino acids. The V and J ends lost 8 bases and 2 bases respectively, with 22 bases between them. CDR1 SNHLY and CDR2 FYNNEI come from the germline V gene. CDR3 in amino acids: CASSGGGQNTPGNTIYF. The CDR3 DNA follows: TGTGCCAGCTCGGGAGGTGGACAAAACACTCCTGGAAACACCATATATTTT.

The chain combines TRBV5-1 with TRBJ1-3; 9 nucleotides agree with TRBD1. This CDR3 has 17 amino acids. Looked up from germline, CDR1 is SGHRS and CDR2 is YFSETQ. V shed 4 bases, J shed 0 bases, and the junction held 8 bases outside the gene matches. The chain's CDR3 is CASSPGTGFFSGNTIYF. In DNA form, the CDR3 reads TGCGCCAGCAGCCCGGGGACAGGGTTTTTCTCTGGAAACACCATATATTTT.

This chain links TRBV5-1 with TRBJ2-7, with 9 bases lining up with TRBD2. V trimming: 2 bases; J trimming: 3 bases; junction bases outside the gene matches: 9. CDR1 and CDR2 from the germline V gene are SGHRS and YFSETQ. The CDR3 contains 16 residues. The CDR3 region is CASSLASGVALYEQYF. The CDR3 DNA reads TGCGCCAGCAGCTTAGCTAGCGGGGTTGCTCTCTACGAGCAGTACTTC.

The chain joins TRBV5-1 to TRBJ2-3; no clear D. V lost 0 bases to trimming and J lost 0 bases, with 8 bases between them. Germline V gives CDR1 SGHRS, CDR2 YFSETQ. The CDR3 runs 15 residues. This CDR3 is CASSLAVESTDTQYF. As DNA, the CDR3 is TGCGCCAGCAGCTTGGCCGTGGAGAGCACAGATACGCAGTATTTT.

The chain couples TRBV11-2 to TRBJ2-7, with TRBD1 identical over 11 bases. The CDR3 length is 14 residues. The germline gives CDR1 SGHAT, CDR2 FQNNGV. Trimming cost V 1 base and J 4 bases; bases outside gene matches: 0. The CDR3 DNA reads as TGTGCCAGCAGCTTAGGGGACAGGGGGTACGAGCAGTACTTC. It codes for CASSLGDRGYEQYF.

V is TRBV20-1 and J is TRBJ2-1; 12 bases match TRBD2. Germline CDR1 is DFQATT and CDR2 is SNEGSKA (reference sequence). The CDR3 is 11 residues long. V trimming: 5 bases; J trimming: 15 bases; junction bases outside the gene matches: 5. The CDR3 sequence is CSAPTSGRGFF. The CDR3 DNA is TGCAGTGCTCCGACTAGCGGGAGAGGGTTCTTC.

This clone was seen a handful of times. This chain joins TRBV28 and TRBJ1-1; 11 nucleotides line up with TRBD1. Germline V gene data show CDR1 as MDHEN and CDR2 as SYDVKM. This CDR3 spans 13 amino acids. V shed 8 bases and J 11 bases; nucleotides not matched to a gene: 10. DNA for the CDR3: TGTGCCAGCTTAACCGGGACAGGGGGGACGGCTTTCTTT. Translation gives CASLTGTGGTAFF.

The chain uses TRBV27 and TRBJ2-1, with 9 bases matching TRBD2. Germline V gene data show CDR1 as MNHEY and CDR2 as SMNVEV (reference sequence). V lost 4 bases, J lost 7 bases, and 2 bases stayed unmatched. The CDR3 sequence is 13 residues long. The CDR3 DNA is TGTGCCAGCAGTTGGGCGGGGGGGAATGAGCAGTTCTTC. The encoded protein is CASSWAGGNEQFF.

V gene TRBV6-1 combines with J gene TRBJ2-2; TRBD1 matches at 8 bases. The CDR3 has 17 residues. Germline V gene lookup returns CDR1 MNHNS and CDR2 SASEGT. The V and J ends lost 2 bases and 2 bases, in that order; junction bases with no gene match: 7. The CDR3 sequence: CASSELRGRENTGELFF. The DNA for the CDR3 is TGTGCCAGCAGTGAACTCAGGGGGCGCGAAAACACCGGGGAGCTGTTTTTT.

This chain connects TRBV24-1 to TRBJ2-3; 9 nucleotides line up with TRBD2. CDR3 length: 17 residues. V trimming: 1 base; J trimming: 2 bases; junction bases outside the gene matches: 6. The germline gives CDR1 KGHDR, CDR2 SFDVKD. CDR3 nucleotide sequence: TGTGCCACCAGTGATTTAGGGCGGGAGGGCCTCACAGATACGCAGTATTTT. Residues: CATSDLGREGLTDTQYF.

This clone occurred once. The chain has TRBV27 and TRBJ2-7; D is possibly TRBD2 (5 bases). This CDR3 has 14 residues. V lost 3 bases, J lost 0 bases, and 9 bases lay in between. From germline, CDR1 is MNHEY and CDR2 SMNVEV (reference sequence). CDR3 residues: CASSFYRDSYEQYF. DNA of the CDR3: TGTGCCAGCAGTTTTTACCGGGACTCCTACGAGCAGTACTTC.

The chain combines TRBV2 with TRBJ2-2; 8 positions match TRBD1. The CDR3 is made up of 13 amino acids. Germline trimming cut 5 bases from V and 7 bases from J; bases unmatched to any gene: 3. CDR1 is SNHLY and CDR2 is FYNNEI in the germline V gene. The DNA for the CDR3 is TGTGCCAGCAGTCGACAGGGGTTCGGGGAGCTGTTTTTT. Protein: CASSRQGFGELFF.